These 31 T cell receptor beta chains share one sample of origin, sequenced in a study of cytomegalovirus exposure and HLA in healthy donors. The primer mix had 60 Vbeta and 13 Jbeta primers. The assay was immunoSEQ multiplex PCR, and TCRdb's table has in-frame clones only and misses some. The table includes some 150,000 clones, 64% detected once. Sample: PBMCs. The receptors here all came from a woman younger than 45 in good health and CMV-seropositive.

This chain joins TRBV5-4 and TRBJ2-2, with D maybe TRBD2 (5 bases). Between the trimmed V and J ends, which lost 0 bases and 6 bases, there was a span of 9 bases. The CDR3 contains 14 residues. Germline V gene data show CDR1 as SGHNT and CDR2 as YYREEE (reference sequence). CDR3 sequence: CASSLAGVSGELFF. The CDR3 nucleotides read TGTGCCAGCAGCTTGGCCGGGGTTTCCGGGGAGCTGTTTTTT. The variable domain in full, completed from reference TRBV5-4 and TRBJ2-2, reads ETGVTQSPTHLIKTRGQQVTLRCSSQSGHNTVSWYQQALGQGPQFIFQYYREEENGRGNFPPRFSGLQFPNYSSELNVNALELDDSALYLCASSLAGVSGELFFGEGSRLTVL.

This clone was found a few times. The chain has TRBV5-4 and TRBJ2-7; no clear D. Trimming took 4 bases from V and 4 from J, leaving 12 bases between them. This CDR3 comprises 13 residues. Germline CDR1 is SGHNT and CDR2 is YYREEE (reference sequence). The CDR3 nucleotides read TGTGCCAGCAGCCCTTTTTTATCGTACGAGCAGTACTTC. It is translated as CASSPFLSYEQYF. Full variable domain (remainder filled in from reference TRBV5-4 and TRBJ2-7): ETGVTQSPTHLIKTRGQQVTLRCSSQSGHNTVSWYQQALGQGPQFIFQYYREEENGRGNFPPRFSGLQFPNYSSELNVNALELDDSALYLCASSPFLSYEQYFGPGTRLTVT.

The chain has TRBV5-1 and TRBJ1-2; 9 bases agree with TRBD1. With V trimmed by 4 bases and J by 6 bases, 4 bases remained unmatched. Germline values: CDR1 SGHRS, CDR2 YFSETQ. The CDR3 length is 13 residues. This CDR3 reads CASSPWTGDGYTF. CDR3 sequence (DNA): TGCGCCAGCAGCCCGTGGACAGGGGATGGCTACACCTTC.

This rearrangement joins TRBV7-6 to TRBJ2-1; possible D gene TRBD2, 6 bases. The V gene lost 5 bases and the J gene lost 7 bases, with 18 bases spanning the gap. Germline V gene lookup returns CDR1 SGHVS and CDR2 FNYEAQ. The CDR3 extends over 15 amino acids. CDR3: CASSPWRAVENEQFF. In nucleotides, the CDR3 is TGTGCCAGCAGCCCCTGGAGGGCCGTCGAAAATGAGCAGTTCTTC.

This clone appeared a few times. CDR3 DNA: TGTGCCAGTAGTATCCTCCCGGGCCAGACTAAAGCTCAGCCCCAGCATTTT. Translation gives CASSILPGQTKAQPQHF. This chain connects TRBV19 to TRBJ1-5; D unresolved. This CDR3 region has 17 residues. The V and J ends lost 3 bases and 6 bases respectively, with 21 bases between them. Germline loops: CDR1 LNHDA, CDR2 SQIVND (reference sequence).

This clone has only a few counts. V is TRBV2 and J is TRBJ2-1, with 7 bases identical to TRBD2. V was clipped by 5 bases and J by 10 bases; unmatched bases: 5. This CDR3 region has 12 residues. The germline CDR1 and CDR2 sequences are SNHLY and FYNNEI. The CDR3: CASSSLAREQFF. The CDR3 nucleotides read TGTGCCAGCAGTTCACTAGCGCGGGAGCAGTTCTTC.

This clone was observed a few times. This sequence joins TRBV11-3 and TRBJ2-5; 7 positions match TRBD1. CDR3 length: 15 amino acids. The V gene end was trimmed by 4 bases and the J gene end by 4 bases; junction bases not matched to a gene: 9. Germline V gives CDR1 SGHNT, CDR2 YENEEA. In DNA form, the CDR3 reads TGTGCCAGCAGCTCATACAGGGGATCGGGAGAGACCCAGTACTTC. It encodes CASSSYRGSGETQYF.

This chain joins TRBV5-1 and TRBJ2-3; 10 bases align to TRBD2. V was pared by 4 bases and J by 4 bases, with 6 bases of the junction left unmatched. Germline CDR1 SGHRS, CDR2 YFSETQ. CDR3 length: 15 amino acids. CDR3 sequence reads: CASSTLAGAPDTQYF. The DNA for the CDR3 is TGCGCCAGCAGCACCCTAGCGGGAGCTCCAGATACGCAGTATTTT.

V gene TRBV5-6 combines with J gene TRBJ2-5; D may be TRBD2 (6 bases). The J call may not be correct, given that the DNA end is closer to TRBJ2-7. Germline lookup yields CDR1 SGHDT and CDR2 YYEEEE. This CDR3 is 15 amino acids long. DNA of the CDR3: TGTGCCAGCAGCCGGATCGACGTTGCGGGGTACGAGCAGTACTTC. Encoded protein: CASSRIDVAGYEQYF.

This clone was observed a few times. This chain joins TRBV5-1 and TRBJ2-2; the D gene is possibly TRBD1 (6 bases). Trimming removed 3 bases from V and 1 base from J, with 16 bases in between. Looked up from germline, CDR1 is SGHRS and CDR2 is YFSETQ. The CDR3 runs 17 residues. CDR3 DNA: TGCGCCAGCAGCTCCATCGGACAGACGAGGAACACCGGGGAGCTGTTTTTT. It yields the protein CASSSIGQTRNTGELFF.

The chain couples TRBV13 to TRBJ1-1; tentatively, D is TRBD1 (5 bases). CDR3 length: 15 residues. Trimming took off 2 bases at V and 2 bases at J, with 12 bases between the two ends. The germline V gene has CDR1 PRHDT and CDR2 FYEKMQ (reference sequence). CDR3 loop: CASSLHTGTNTEAFF. The CDR3 DNA reads TGTGCCAGCAGCTTACATACAGGAACAAACACTGAAGCTTTCTTT.

There are a few counts of this clone. CDR3 DNA: TGTGCCAGCAGTGAAGCTAATAGAGAACCCTATGGCTACACCTTC. Its protein is CASSEANREPYGYTF. The V call is TRBV6-1, the J call TRBJ1-2; D gene ambiguous. The germline V and J ends were trimmed by 0 bases and 4 bases, with 12 bases remaining between them. Germline V gene data show CDR1 as MNHNS and CDR2 as SASEGT. The CDR3 is 15 amino acids.

The chain uses TRBV6-1 and TRBJ2-3; D possibly corresponds to TRBD2 (6 bases). The CDR3 contains 13 residues. Trimming took off 7 bases at V and 2 bases at J, with 10 bases between the two ends. Germline V gene sequence: CDR1 MNHNS, CDR2 SASEGT. The CDR3 nucleotides are TGTGCCAGCACCCGGGACTTCACAGATACGCAGTATTTT. Translating it yields CASTRDFTDTQYF.

The V and J genes are TRBV5-1 and TRBJ2-3, with D hard to call. Trimming stripped 2 bases from V and 1 base from J, with 8 bases between. The CDR3 spans 14 residues. Germline lookup yields CDR1 SGHRS and CDR2 YFSETQ. CDR3 protein: CASSFPLGTDTQYF. The CDR3 DNA sequence: TGCGCCAGCAGCTTCCCATTAGGCACAGATACGCAGTATTTT.

The V and J genes are TRBV4-2 and TRBJ1-1, with TRBD1 identical over 8 bases. The trim removed 0 bases at V and 5 bases at J, leaving 8 bases unmatched. Germline loops: CDR1 LGHNA, CDR2 YNFKEQ. CDR3 length: 16 amino acids. Written as DNA, the CDR3 is TGTGCCAGCAGCCAAGATACCCAGGGGGCGCGGACTGAAGCTTTCTTT. Amino acids: CASSQDTQGARTEAFF.

The genes are TRBV6-1 and TRBJ1-1; D is unresolved. The CDR3 loop spans 13 amino acids. Per germline, CDR1 MNHNS and CDR2 SASEGT. Trimming pared 0 bases from V and 3 bases from J, leaving 5 bases between. The CDR3 loop reads CASSEARDTEAFF. In DNA form, the CDR3 reads TGTGCCAGCAGTGAAGCGCGGGACACTGAAGCTTTCTTT.

This clone was detected a few times. This rearrangement joins TRBV13 to TRBJ1-6; 7 bases are a match to TRBD1. CDR3 length equals 15 residues. V shed 1 base, J shed 8 bases, and the junction held 5 bases outside the gene matches. The germline V gene has CDR1 PRHDT and CDR2 FYEKMQ (reference sequence). Here the CDR3 reads CASSLETGMDSPLHF. In DNA, the CDR3 is TGTGCCAGCAGCTTAGAGACAGGGATGGATTCACCCCTCCACTTT.

The gene calls are TRBV9 and TRBJ2-1; the match to TRBD2 covers 13 bases. CDR3 length: 17 residues. CDR1 SGDLS and CDR2 YYNGEE come from the germline V gene. The V and J ends lost 3 bases and 6 bases, in that order; junction bases with no gene match: 9. The CDR3 here is CASSDAPLAGGLNEQFF. CDR3 nucleotide sequence: TGTGCCAGCAGCGACGCCCCACTAGCGGGAGGGCTCAATGAGCAGTTCTTC.

The J gene is TRBJ1-2, the V gene TRBV30, with TRBD1 identical over 8 bases. Germline lookup yields CDR1 GTSNPN and CDR2 SVGIG (reference sequence). CDR3 size: 13 residues. Trimming took 5 bases from V and 6 from J; bases not matched to a gene: 8. The CDR3 region is CAWQTGERHGYTF. CDR3 nucleotides: TGTGCCTGGCAGACAGGGGAGAGGCATGGCTACACCTTC.

The chain carries TRBV14 and TRBJ2-3; D unclear. This CDR3 has 16 amino acids. CDR1 is SGHDN and CDR2 is FVKESK in the germline V gene. Trimming cost V 4 bases and J 0 bases, with 14 bases left between them. The CDR3 region is CASSPLGTTSTDTQYF. CDR3 nucleotides: TGTGCCAGCAGCCCACTTGGAACTACTAGCACAGATACGCAGTATTTT.

This clone was seen more than once but under ten times. CDR3 in DNA: TGTGCCAGCAGCCAAAATTTCGGGGGGTGGACCCAGTACTTC. Translating gives CASSQNFGGWTQYF. V and J are TRBV4-2 and TRBJ2-5, with TRBD2 identical over 7 bases. Germline-derived CDR1 and CDR2 are LGHNA and YNFKEQ. V lost 2 bases, J lost 7 bases, and 7 bases stayed unmatched. The CDR3 sequence is 14 residues long.

The chain uses TRBV5-1 and TRBJ2-1, with 8 bases lining up with TRBD2. Germline V gene sequence: CDR1 SGHRS, CDR2 YFSETQ. CDR3 length: 15 amino acids. Trimming took 4 bases from V and 6 from J; bases not matched to a gene: 9. The CDR3 is CASSLRAAGVNEQFF. CDR3 DNA: TGCGCCAGCAGCCTAAGGGCAGCGGGAGTCAATGAGCAGTTCTTC.

This sequence joins TRBV28 and TRBJ1-2; maybe TRBD1 (5 bases). V lost 6 bases and J lost 4, with 18 bases in between. The length of the CDR3 is 15 residues. In germline, CDR1 is MDHEN, CDR2 SYDVKM. The CDR3 sequence is CASSQGGVSSYGYTF. The CDR3, as DNA: TGTGCCAGCAGCCAGGGAGGTGTAAGTAGCTATGGCTACACCTTC.

V usage is TRBV13 and J usage is TRBJ2-1; TRBD2 is a possible D gene (6 bases). There are 17 residues in the CDR3. CDR1 is PRHDT and CDR2 is FYEKMQ in the germline V gene (reference sequence). V was pared by 5 bases and J by 3 bases, with 20 bases between. CDR3 amino acids: CASSDIKEGRHYNEQFF. In DNA, the CDR3 is TGTGCCAGCAGCGATATTAAAGAGGGGAGGCACTACAATGAGCAGTTCTTC.

With regard to this clone: The junction departs from the called germline gene at one end, perhaps through a read error. The V call is TRBV7-8, the J call TRBJ2-3; the D is unclear. CDR1 SGHVS and CDR2 FQNEAQ come from the germline V gene. The CDR3 loop spans 11 amino acids. Written as DNA, the CDR3 is TGTGCCAGCATCGCTTTTCTGGAGTGGGATTTT. Its translation: CASIAFLEWDF.

There are a few counts of this clone. The chain is built from TRBV5-1 and TRBJ2-7; no clear D gene. V was shortened by 0 bases and J by 3 bases, with 7 bases between the two germline ends. The CDR3 contains 13 residues. Germline-derived CDR1 and CDR2 are SGHRS and YFSETQ. CDR3: CASSLDGYYEQYF. The CDR3, as DNA: TGCGCCAGCAGCTTGGACGGGTACTACGAGCAGTACTTC.

This clone has only a few counts. CDR3 sequence: CASIQRGSGANVLTF. The CDR3 bases are TGTGCCAGCATTCAACGCGGCTCTGGGGCCAACGTCCTGACTTTC. The chain employs TRBV28 and TRBJ2-6; D remains ambiguous. CDR3 length equals 15 residues. The ends were cut back, 7 bases at V and 0 bases at J, with 10 bases in the middle. Per germline, CDR1 MDHEN and CDR2 SYDVKM. Drawing the rest from reference TRBV28 and TRBJ2-6, the complete variable domain is DVKVTQSSRYLVKRTGEKVFLECVQDMDHENMFWYRQDPGLGLRLIYFSYDVKMKEKGDIPEGYSVSREKKERFSLILESASTNQTSMYLCASIQRGSGANVLTFGAGSRLTVL.

The table lists this clone with a count of one. The rearrangement uses TRBV19 and TRBJ1-6, with 8 positions matching TRBD1. CDR1 LNHDA and CDR2 SQIVND come from the germline V gene (reference sequence). V was pared by 7 bases and J by 9 bases, with 11 bases of the junction left unmatched. CDR3 length: 15 residues. CDR3 protein: CASNVPWDRPSPLHF. CDR3 DNA: TGTGCCAGTAACGTCCCTTGGGACAGGCCTTCACCCCTCCACTTT. The full variable domain, rest sourced from reference TRBV19 and TRBJ1-6, is DGGITQSPKYLFRKEGQNVTLSCEQNLNHDAMYWYRQDPGQGLRLIYYSQIVNDFQKGDIAEGYSVSREKKESFPLTVTSAQKNPTAFYLCASNVPWDRPSPLHFGNGTRLTVT.

The chain is built from TRBV9 and TRBJ2-1; the match to TRBD2 covers 7 bases. CDR3 length: 17 amino acids. Germline CDR1 reads SGDLS; CDR2 reads YYNGEE. V was clipped by 3 bases and J by 4 bases; unmatched bases: 13. CDR3 amino acids: CASSARLRAGDYNEQFF. The CDR3 DNA follows: TGTGCCAGCAGCGCCCGGTTAAGGGCGGGGGATTACAATGAGCAGTTCTTC.

This rearrangement joins TRBV5-6 to TRBJ2-5; 7 bases fit TRBD2. The CDR3 consists of 13 residues. The junction had 9 bases not matched to a gene; V was cut back by 9 bases and J by 4 bases. The V gene's germline CDR1 is SGHDT and CDR2 YYEEEE. The CDR3 nucleotides are TGTGCCACGGCCGCGGGGGATGGAGAGACCCAGTACTTC. Its translation is CATAAGDGETQYF.

The chain recombines TRBV13 with TRBJ1-1, with 8 bases aligning to TRBD1. CDR3 length: 15 residues. The junction had 7 bases not matched to a gene; V was cut back by 5 bases and J by 2 bases. Germline CDR1 reads PRHDT; CDR2 reads FYEKMQ (reference sequence). Written as DNA, the CDR3 is TGTGCCAGCAGCGATAGGACAGGGCCTAACACTGAAGCTTTCTTT. Translation gives CASSDRTGPNTEAFF.